These T cell receptor beta chains were read from a single sample in a study of blood T cell repertoires in COVID-19. Only in-frame clones appear in the TCRdb table, and some are missing; sequencing was by immunoSEQ multiplex PCR. The sample records about 55,000 clones, under 85% being singletons. Input material: peripheral blood. The receptors here all came from a woman aged 60-75 years with acute or convalescent COVID-19. The CDR3 runs from the conserved cysteine through the conserved F or W. A D gene is named only where the DNA matches it firmly. Size tells how often a clone was seen (once, few, many) or the class of an expanded clone, and some rows leave it out.

D gene: TRBD1
V gene: TRBV27
J gene: TRBJ1-1
clone size: NA
CDR3 protein: CASSFGTGSTEAFF
CDR3 DNA: TGTGCCAGCAGTTTTGGGACAGGGAGTACTGAAGCTTTCTTT

D gene: NA
V gene: TRBV5-1
J gene: TRBJ2-2
clone size: once
CDR3 protein: CASSFQGELFF
CDR3 DNA: TGCGCCAGCAGCTTTCAAGGGGAGCTGTTTTTT

D gene: NA
V gene: TRBV4-1
J gene: TRBJ2-7
clone size: few
CDR3 protein: CASSQGTGEQYF
CDR3 DNA: TGCGCCAGCAGCCAAGGTACAGGCGAGCAGTACTTC

D gene: TRBD2
V gene: TRBV19
J gene: TRBJ2-1
clone size: NA
CDR3 protein: CASSSELAGTYNEQFF
CDR3 DNA: TGTGCCAGTAGTTCAGAACTAGCGGGGACCTACAATGAGCAGTTCTTC

D gene: TRBD1
V gene: TRBV29-1
J gene: TRBJ2-7
clone size: NA
CDR3 protein: CSAQVTYRGEGEQYF
CDR3 DNA: TGCAGCGCCCAAGTTACCTACAGGGGAGAAGGCGAGCAGTACTTC

D gene: NA
V gene: TRBV5-6
J gene: TRBJ1-6
clone size: once
CDR3 protein: CASEVAGGHNSPLHF
CDR3 DNA: TGTGCCAGCGAAGTCGCTGGCGGCCATAATTCACCCCTCCACTTT

D gene: NA
V gene: TRBV30
J gene: TRBJ2-1
clone size: NA
CDR3 protein: CAWTLNNEQFF
CDR3 DNA: TGTGCCTGGACCCTAAATAATGAGCAGTTCTTC

D gene: TRBD1
V gene: TRBV29-1
J gene: TRBJ2-7
clone size: NA
CDR3 protein: CSVGQGSYEQYF
CDR3 DNA: TGCAGCGTGGGACAGGGTTCCTACGAGCAGTACTTC

D gene: TRBD2
V gene: TRBV6-2/TRBV6-3
J gene: TRBJ2-3
clone size: NA
CDR3 protein: CASSYVTSGRSPQYF
CDR3 DNA: TGTGCCAGCAGTTACGTGACTAGCGGGAGATCGCCGCAGTATTTT

D gene: TRBD1
V gene: TRBV7-8
J gene: TRBJ2-2
clone size: NA
CDR3 protein: CASSPRTGNTGELFF
CDR3 DNA: TGTGCCAGCAGCCCAAGGACAGGGAACACCGGGGAGCTGTTTTTT

D gene: TRBD2
V gene: TRBV5-4
J gene: TRBJ2-5
clone size: NA
CDR3 protein: CASSLSLAGASQETQYF
CDR3 DNA: TGTGCCAGCAGCTTGTCTTTAGCGGGAGCTTCCCAAGAGACCCAGTACTTC

D gene: TRBD1
V gene: TRBV5-1
J gene: TRBJ2-2
clone size: NA
CDR3 protein: CASSLASVTGGTGELFF
CDR3 DNA: TGCGCCAGCAGCTTGGCGTCGGTAACAGGGGGCACCGGGGAGCTGTTTTTT

D gene: TRBD1
V gene: TRBV27
J gene: TRBJ1-2
clone size: few
CDR3 protein: CASSNRGYGYTF
CDR3 DNA: TGTGCCAGCAGTAACAGGGGGTACGGCTACACCTTC

D gene: TRBD1
V gene: TRBV3-1/TRBV3-2
J gene: TRBJ1-6
clone size: few
CDR3 protein: CASSPRQGYSPLHF
CDR3 DNA: TGTGCCAGCAGTCCTAGACAGGGATATTCACCCCTCCACTTT

D gene: NA
V gene: TRBV3-1/TRBV3-2
J gene: TRBJ2-5
clone size: NA
CDR3 protein: CANHFLQGYQETQYF
CDR3 DNA: TGTGCCAACCATTTCTTGCAGGGGTACCAAGAGACCCAGTACTTC

D gene: TRBD2
V gene: TRBV15
J gene: TRBJ2-5
clone size: few
CDR3 protein: CATKLAGGQETQYF
CDR3 DNA: TGTGCCACCAAATTAGCGGGGGGACAAGAGACCCAGTACTTC

D gene: TRBD1
V gene: TRBV28
J gene: TRBJ1-1
clone size: NA
CDR3 protein: CASTFPLGQGNTEAFF
CDR3 DNA: TGTGCCAGCACCTTTCCTTTGGGACAGGGGAACACTGAAGCTTTCTTT

D gene: TRBD2
V gene: TRBV5-3
J gene: TRBJ2-7
clone size: few
CDR3 protein: CARSFPAGGPRPQYF
CDR3 DNA: TGTGCCAGAAGCTTTCCGGCGGGGGGGCCCCGTCCGCAGTACTTC

D gene: TRBD2
V gene: TRBV5-1
J gene: TRBJ2-5
clone size: few
CDR3 protein: CASSLVSSSGTQYF
CDR3 DNA: TGCGCCAGCAGCTTGGTGTCGTCTAGCGGGACCCAGTACTTC

D gene: NA
V gene: TRBV5-1
J gene: TRBJ2-5
clone size: NA
CDR3 protein: CASSIGQRGTQYF
CDR3 DNA: TGCGCCAGCAGCATAGGACAGCGAGGGACCCAGTACTTC

D gene: NA
V gene: TRBV14
J gene: TRBJ1-1
clone size: NA
CDR3 protein: CASSQTQMNTEAFF
CDR3 DNA: TGTGCCAGCAGCCAAACACAGATGAACACTGAAGCTTTCTTT

D gene: TRBD2
V gene: TRBV5-1
J gene: TRBJ2-2
clone size: NA
CDR3 protein: CASSLRAGTSGSPYTGELFF
CDR3 DNA: TGCGCCAGCAGCTTGAGGGCCGGGACTAGCGGGAGTCCGTATACCGGGGAGCTGTTTTTT

D gene: TRBD2
V gene: TRBV30
J gene: TRBJ2-1
clone size: NA
CDR3 protein: CAWGRISGNYEQFF
CDR3 DNA: TGTGCCTGGGGCCGTATTAGCGGGAACTATGAGCAGTTCTTC